Listed below are T cell receptor beta chains from one sample, sequenced in a study of T-cell reconstitution after alpha-beta-depleted transplantation in children. In TCRdb, the PCR reads were re-called with MiXCR into one record per CDR3 protein. The sample has hundreds of thousands of distinct CDR3 sequences; more than 20% are singletons. The source material was PBMCs, mostly from graft donor cells, sampled 360 days after TCRalphabeta/CD19-depleted stem cell transplant. The receptors derive from a boy in the first two years of life who had a stem cell transplant for acute myeloid leukemia, so the T cells may come from the graft donor. The CDR3 runs from the conserved cysteine through the conserved F or W. The D gene is left open where the match is weak. Rows may omit the clone size; those that give it use once, few, many or a size class.

>few|TRBD1|TRBJ2-7|TRBV6-5
CASSYSRYRGHEQYF
TGTGCCAGCAGTTACTCGAGGTACAGGGGACACGAGCAGTACTTC
>NA|NA|TRBJ2-5|TRBV5-6
CASSLLQEQETQYF
TGTGCCAGCAGCTTGTTACAGGAGCAAGAGACCCAGTACTTC
>many|NA|TRBJ2-5|TRBV24-1
CATGGVETQYF
TGTGCCACCGGCGGAGTAGAGACCCAGTACTTC
>NA|NA|TRBJ2-1|TRBV28
CASSSNSDTIYNEQFF
TGTGCCAGCAGTTCCAATTCAGATACAATCTACAATGAGCAGTTCTTC
>few|NA|TRBJ1-1|TRBV6-6
CASIQGVEAFF
TGTGCCAGCATTCAGGGAGTTGAAGCTTTCTTT
>many|NA|TRBJ2-5|TRBV20-1
CSASVTNQETQYF
TGCAGTGCTAGTGTCACAAACCAAGAGACCCAGTACTTC
>few|TRBD2|TRBJ2-1|TRBV6-1
CASSPTQRGSNEQFF
TGTGCCAGCAGTCCCACTCAGCGGGGGAGCAATGAGCAGTTCTTC
>NA|NA|TRBJ2-5|TRBV7-6
CASSLGGWTQYF
TGTGCCAGCAGCTTAGGGGGATGGACCCAGTACTTC
>NA|NA|TRBJ2-5|TRBV7-2
CASSLNGGWETQYF
TGTGCCAGCAGCTTGAATGGGGGGTGGGAGACCCAGTACTTC
>NA|TRBD1|TRBJ1-1|TRBV5-1
CASRPPGTGDTEAFF
TGCGCCAGCAGACCTCCCGGGACAGGGGACACTGAAGCTTTCTTT